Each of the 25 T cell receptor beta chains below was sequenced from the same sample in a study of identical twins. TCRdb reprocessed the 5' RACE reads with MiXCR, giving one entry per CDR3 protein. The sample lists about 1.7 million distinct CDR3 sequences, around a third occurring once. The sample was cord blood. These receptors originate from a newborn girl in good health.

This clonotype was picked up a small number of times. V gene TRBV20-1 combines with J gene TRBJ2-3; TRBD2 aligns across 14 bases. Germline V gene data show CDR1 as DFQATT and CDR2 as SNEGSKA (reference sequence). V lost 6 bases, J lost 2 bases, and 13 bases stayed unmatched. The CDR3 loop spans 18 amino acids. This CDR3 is CSARYFGLAGGLTDTQYF. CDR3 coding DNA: TGCAGTGCCCGATACTTCGGACTAGCGGGAGGCCTCACAGATACGCAGTATTTT.

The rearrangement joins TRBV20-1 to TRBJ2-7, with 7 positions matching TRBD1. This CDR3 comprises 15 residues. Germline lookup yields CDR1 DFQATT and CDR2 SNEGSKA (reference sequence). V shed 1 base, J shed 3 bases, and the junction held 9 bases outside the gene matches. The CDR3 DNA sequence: TGCAGTGCTAGAGCACCCGACAGGGCCGACTACGAGCAGTACTTC. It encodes CSARAPDRADYEQYF.

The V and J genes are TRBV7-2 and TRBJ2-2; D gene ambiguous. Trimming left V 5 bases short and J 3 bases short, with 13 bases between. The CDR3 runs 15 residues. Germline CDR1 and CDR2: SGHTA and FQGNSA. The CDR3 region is CASSPIGSHTGELFF. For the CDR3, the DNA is TGTGCCAGCAGCCCAATTGGGTCCCACACCGGGGAGCTGTTTTTT.

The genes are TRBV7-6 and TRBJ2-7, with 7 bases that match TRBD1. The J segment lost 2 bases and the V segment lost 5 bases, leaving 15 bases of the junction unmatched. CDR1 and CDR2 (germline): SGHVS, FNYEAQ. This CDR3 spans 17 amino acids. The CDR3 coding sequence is TGTGCCAGCAGCCCCCCCCCCTGGCAGGGGGTTACCTACGAGCAGTACTTC. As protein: CASSPPPWQGVTYEQYF. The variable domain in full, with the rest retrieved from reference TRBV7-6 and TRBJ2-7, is GAGVSQSPRYKVTKRGQDVALRCDPISGHVSLYWYRQALGQGPEFLTYFNYEAQQDKSGLPNDRFSAERPEGSISTLTIQRTEQRDSAMYRCASSPPPWQGVTYEQYFGPGTRLTVT.

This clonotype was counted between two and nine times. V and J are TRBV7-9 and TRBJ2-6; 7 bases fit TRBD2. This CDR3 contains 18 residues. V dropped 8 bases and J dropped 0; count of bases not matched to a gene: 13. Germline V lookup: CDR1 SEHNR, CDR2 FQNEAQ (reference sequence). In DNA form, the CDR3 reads TGTGCCAGCGCAAGGAGTAGCGGGCCCTTCTCTGGGGCCAACGTCCTGACTTTC. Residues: CASARSSGPFSGANVLTF.

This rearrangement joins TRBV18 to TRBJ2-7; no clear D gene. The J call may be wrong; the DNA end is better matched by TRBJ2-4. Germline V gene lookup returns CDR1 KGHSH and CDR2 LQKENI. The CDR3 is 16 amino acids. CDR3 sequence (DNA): TGTGCCAGCTCACCACTGGGCCCGAGTGGGGAAAACATTCAGTACTTC. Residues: CASSPLGPSGENIQYF.

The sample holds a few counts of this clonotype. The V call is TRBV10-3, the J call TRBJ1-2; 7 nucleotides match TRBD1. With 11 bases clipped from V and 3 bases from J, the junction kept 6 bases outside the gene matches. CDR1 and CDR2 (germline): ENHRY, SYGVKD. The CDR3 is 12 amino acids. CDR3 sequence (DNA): TGTGCCTCGACAGGGTTTGACTATGGCTACACCTTC. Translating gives CASTGFDYGYTF.

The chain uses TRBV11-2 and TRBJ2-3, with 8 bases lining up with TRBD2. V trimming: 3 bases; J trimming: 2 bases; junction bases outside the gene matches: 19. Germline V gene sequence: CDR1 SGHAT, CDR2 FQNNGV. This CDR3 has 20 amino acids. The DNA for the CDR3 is TGTGCCAGCAGCTTTAGTGCACAGGTGCTACTAGCGGCCGACACAGATACGCAGTATTTT. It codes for CASSFSAQVLLAADTDTQYF.

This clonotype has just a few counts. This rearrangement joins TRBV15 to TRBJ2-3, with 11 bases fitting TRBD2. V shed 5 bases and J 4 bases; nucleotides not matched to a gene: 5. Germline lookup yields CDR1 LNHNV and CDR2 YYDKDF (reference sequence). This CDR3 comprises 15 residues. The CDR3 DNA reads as TGTGCCACCAGCCTCACTAGCGGGGGAGCAGATACGCAGTATTTT. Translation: CATSLTSGGADTQYF.

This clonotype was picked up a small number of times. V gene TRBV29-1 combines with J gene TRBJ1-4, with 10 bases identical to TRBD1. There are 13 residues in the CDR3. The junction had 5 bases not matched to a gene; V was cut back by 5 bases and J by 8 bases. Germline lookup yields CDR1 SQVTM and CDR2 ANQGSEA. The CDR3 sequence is CSVSGQGEEKLFF. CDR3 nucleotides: TGCAGCGTTTCTGGACAGGGGGAAGAAAAACTGTTTTTT.

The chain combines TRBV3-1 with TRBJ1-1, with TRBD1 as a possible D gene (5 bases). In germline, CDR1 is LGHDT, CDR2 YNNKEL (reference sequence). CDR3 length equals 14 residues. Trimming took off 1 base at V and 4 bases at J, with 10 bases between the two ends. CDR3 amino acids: CASSQARESTEAFF. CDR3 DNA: TGTGCCAGCAGCCAAGCCAGGGAATCCACTGAAGCTTTCTTT.

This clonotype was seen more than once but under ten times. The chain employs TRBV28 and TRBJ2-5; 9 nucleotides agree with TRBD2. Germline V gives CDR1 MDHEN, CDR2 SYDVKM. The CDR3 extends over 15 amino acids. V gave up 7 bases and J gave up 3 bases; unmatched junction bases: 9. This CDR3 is CASTLGTSSKETQYF. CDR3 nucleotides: TGTGCCAGCACCCTTGGGACTAGCTCCAAAGAGACCCAGTACTTC.

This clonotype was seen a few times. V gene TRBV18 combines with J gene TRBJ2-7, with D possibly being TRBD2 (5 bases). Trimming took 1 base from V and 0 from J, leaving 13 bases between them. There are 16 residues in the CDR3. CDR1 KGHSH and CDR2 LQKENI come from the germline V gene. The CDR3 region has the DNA TGTGCCAGCTCACCACGGGTCGGGGAGAGCTCCTACGAGCAGTACTTC. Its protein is CASSPRVGESSYEQYF.

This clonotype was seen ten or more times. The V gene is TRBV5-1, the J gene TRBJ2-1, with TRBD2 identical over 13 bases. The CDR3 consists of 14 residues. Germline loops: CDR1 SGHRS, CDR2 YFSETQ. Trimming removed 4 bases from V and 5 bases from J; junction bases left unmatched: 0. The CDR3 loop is CASSGTSGDNEQFF. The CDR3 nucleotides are TGCGCCAGCAGCGGGACTAGCGGGGACAATGAGCAGTTCTTC.

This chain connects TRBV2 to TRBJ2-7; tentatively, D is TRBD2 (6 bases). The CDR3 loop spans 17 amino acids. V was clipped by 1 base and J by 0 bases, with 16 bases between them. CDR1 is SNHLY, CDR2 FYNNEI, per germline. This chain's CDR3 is CASSEDGLTGSSYEQYF. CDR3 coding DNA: TGTGCCAGCAGTGAAGACGGACTAACGGGGAGCTCCTACGAGCAGTACTTC.

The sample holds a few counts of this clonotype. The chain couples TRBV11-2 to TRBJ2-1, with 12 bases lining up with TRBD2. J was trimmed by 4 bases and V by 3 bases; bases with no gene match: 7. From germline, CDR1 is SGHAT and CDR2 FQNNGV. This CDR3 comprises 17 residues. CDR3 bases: TGTGCCAGCAGCTTGAGGGCTAGCGGGGGGGGATACAATGAGCAGTTCTTC. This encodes CASSLRASGGGYNEQFF.

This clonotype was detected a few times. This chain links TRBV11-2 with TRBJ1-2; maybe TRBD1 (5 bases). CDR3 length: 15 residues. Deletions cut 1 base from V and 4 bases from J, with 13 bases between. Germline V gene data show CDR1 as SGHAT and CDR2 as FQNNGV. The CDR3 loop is CASSLAAGRSYGYTF. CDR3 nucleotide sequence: TGTGCCAGCAGCTTAGCGGCAGGGAGGAGCTATGGCTACACCTTC.

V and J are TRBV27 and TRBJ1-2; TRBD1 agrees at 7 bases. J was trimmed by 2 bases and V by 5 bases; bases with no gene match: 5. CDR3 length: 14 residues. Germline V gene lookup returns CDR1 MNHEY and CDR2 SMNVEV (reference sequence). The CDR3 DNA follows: TGTGCCAGCAGTCCCATACAGGGGAACTATGGCTACACCTTC. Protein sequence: CASSPIQGNYGYTF.

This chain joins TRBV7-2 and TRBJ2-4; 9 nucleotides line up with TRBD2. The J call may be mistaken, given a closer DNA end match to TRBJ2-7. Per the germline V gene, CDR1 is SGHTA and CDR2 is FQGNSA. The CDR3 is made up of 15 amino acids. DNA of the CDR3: TGTGCCAGCAGCTTAATCGCGGGAGGGCAACACGAGCAGTACTTC. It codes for CASSLIAGGQHEQYF.

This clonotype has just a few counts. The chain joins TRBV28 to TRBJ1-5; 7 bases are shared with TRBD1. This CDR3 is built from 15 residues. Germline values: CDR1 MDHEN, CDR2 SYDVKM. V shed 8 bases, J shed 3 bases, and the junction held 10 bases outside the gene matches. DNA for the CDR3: TGTGCCAGCGCTACGGGACAGCGGTTCAATCAGCCCCAGCATTTT. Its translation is CASATGQRFNQPQHF.

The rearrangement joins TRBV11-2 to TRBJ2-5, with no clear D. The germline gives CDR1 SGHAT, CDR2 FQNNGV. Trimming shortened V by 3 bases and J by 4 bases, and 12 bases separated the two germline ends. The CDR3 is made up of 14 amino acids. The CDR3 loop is CASSLRHIVETQYF. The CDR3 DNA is TGTGCCAGCAGCTTGCGACACATTGTAGAGACCCAGTACTTC.

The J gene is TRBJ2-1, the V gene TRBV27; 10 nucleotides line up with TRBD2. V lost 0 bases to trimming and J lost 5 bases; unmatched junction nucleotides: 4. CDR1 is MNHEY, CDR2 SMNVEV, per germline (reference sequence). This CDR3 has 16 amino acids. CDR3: CASSLSPSGGHNEQFF. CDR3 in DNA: TGTGCCAGCAGTTTATCGCCTAGCGGGGGCCACAATGAGCAGTTCTTC.

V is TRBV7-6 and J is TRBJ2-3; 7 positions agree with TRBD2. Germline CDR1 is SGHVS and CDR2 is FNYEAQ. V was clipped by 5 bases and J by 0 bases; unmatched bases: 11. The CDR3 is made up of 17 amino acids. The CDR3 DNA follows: TGTGCCAGCAGCCCCCCACTCGCGGGGGTTAGCACAGATACGCAGTATTTT. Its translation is CASSPPLAGVSTDTQYF.

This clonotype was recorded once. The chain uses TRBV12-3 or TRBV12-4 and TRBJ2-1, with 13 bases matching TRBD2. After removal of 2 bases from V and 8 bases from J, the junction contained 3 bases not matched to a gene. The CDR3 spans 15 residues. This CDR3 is CASSLRTSGSYEQFF. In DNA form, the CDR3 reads TGTGCCAGCAGTTTACGGACTAGCGGGAGCTATGAGCAGTTCTTC.

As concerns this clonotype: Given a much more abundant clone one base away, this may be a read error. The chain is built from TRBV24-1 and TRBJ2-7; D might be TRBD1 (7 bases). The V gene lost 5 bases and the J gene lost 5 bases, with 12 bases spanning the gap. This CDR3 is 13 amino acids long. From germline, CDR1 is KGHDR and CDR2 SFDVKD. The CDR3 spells CATSVRGEHEQYF. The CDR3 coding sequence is TGTGCCACCAGTGTCAGGGGGGAACACGAGCAGTACTTC.